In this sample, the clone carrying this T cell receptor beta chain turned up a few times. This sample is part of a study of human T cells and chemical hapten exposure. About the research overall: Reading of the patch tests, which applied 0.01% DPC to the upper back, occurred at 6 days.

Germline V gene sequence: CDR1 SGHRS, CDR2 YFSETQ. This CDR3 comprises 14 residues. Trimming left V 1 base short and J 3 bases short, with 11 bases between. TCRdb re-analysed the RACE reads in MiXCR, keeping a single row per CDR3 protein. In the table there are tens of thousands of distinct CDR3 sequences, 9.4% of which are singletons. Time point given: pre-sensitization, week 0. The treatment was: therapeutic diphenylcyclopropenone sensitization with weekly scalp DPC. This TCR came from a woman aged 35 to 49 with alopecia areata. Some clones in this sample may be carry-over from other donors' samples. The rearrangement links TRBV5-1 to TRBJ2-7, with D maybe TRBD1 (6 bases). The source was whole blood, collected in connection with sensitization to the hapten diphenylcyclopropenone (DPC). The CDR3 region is CASSLSGDNYEQYF. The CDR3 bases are TGCGCCAGCAGCTTGTCAGGGGATAACTACGAGCAGTACTTC.